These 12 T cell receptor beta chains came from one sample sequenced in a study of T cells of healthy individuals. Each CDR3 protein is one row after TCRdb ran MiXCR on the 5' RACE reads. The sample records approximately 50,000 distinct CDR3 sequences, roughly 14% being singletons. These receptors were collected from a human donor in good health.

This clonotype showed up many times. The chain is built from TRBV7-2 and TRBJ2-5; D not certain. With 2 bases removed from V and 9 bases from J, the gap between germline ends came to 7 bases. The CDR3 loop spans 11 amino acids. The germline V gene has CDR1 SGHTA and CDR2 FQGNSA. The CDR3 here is CASSLKGPQYF. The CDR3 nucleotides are TGTGCCAGCAGCTTAAAAGGTCCCCAGTACTTC.

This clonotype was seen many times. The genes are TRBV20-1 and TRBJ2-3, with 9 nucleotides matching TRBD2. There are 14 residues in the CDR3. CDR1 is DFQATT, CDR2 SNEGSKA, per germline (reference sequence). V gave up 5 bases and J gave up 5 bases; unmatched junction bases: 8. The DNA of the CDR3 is TGCAGTGCTGCGGGGGGGGACGTGGAAGATACGCAGTATTTT. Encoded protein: CSAAGGDVEDTQYF.

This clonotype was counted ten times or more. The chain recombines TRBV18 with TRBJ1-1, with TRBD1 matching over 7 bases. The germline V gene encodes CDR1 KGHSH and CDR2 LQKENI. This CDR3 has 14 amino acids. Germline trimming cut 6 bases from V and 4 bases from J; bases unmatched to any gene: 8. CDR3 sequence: CASSRQGEGTEAFF. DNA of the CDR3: TGTGCCAGCTCCCGACAGGGCGAGGGCACTGAAGCTTTCTTT.

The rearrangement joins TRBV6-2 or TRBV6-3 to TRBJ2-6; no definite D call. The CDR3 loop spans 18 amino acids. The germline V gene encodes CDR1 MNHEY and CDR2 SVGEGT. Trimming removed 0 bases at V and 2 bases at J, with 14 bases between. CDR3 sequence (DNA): TGTGCCAGCAGTTACTCGGGTCCAGGATCTACTGGGGCCAACGTCCTGACTTTC. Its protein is CASSYSGPGSTGANVLTF.

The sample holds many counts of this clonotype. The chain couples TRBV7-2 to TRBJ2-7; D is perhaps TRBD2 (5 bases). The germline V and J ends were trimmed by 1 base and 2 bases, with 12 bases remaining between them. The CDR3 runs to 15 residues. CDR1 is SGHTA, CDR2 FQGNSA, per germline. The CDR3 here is CASSLEAGPPYEQYF. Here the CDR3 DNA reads TGTGCCAGCAGCTTAGAGGCGGGCCCCCCCTACGAGCAGTACTTC. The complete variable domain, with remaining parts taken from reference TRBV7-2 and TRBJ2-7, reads GAGVSQSPSNKVTEKGKDVELRCDPISGHTALYWYRQSLGQGLEFLIYFQGNSAPDKSGLPSDRFSAERTGGSVSTLTIQRTQQEDSAVYLCASSLEAGPPYEQYFGPGTRLTVT.

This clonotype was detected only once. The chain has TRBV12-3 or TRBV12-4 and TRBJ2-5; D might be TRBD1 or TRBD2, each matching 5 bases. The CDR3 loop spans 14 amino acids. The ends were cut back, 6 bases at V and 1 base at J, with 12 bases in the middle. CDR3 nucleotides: TGTGCCAGCAGCCGGGGACCCGGCCAAGAGACCCAGTACTTC. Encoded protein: CASSRGPGQETQYF.

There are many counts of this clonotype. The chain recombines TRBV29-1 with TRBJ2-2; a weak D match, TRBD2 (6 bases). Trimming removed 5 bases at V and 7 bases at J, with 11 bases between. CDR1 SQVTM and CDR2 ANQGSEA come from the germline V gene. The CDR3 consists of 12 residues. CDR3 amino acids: CSVRQGGGELFF. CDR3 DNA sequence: TGCAGCGTTAGGCAGGGAGGCGGGGAGCTGTTTTTT.

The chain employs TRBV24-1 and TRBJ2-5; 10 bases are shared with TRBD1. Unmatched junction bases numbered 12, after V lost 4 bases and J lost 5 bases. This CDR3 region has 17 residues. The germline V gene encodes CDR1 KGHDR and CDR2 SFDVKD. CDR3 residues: CATSDSPGQGRGETQYF. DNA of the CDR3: TGTGCCACCAGTGACTCCCCGGGACAGGGGCGAGGGGAGACCCAGTACTTC.

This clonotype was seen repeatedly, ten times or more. For the CDR3, the DNA is TGTGCCAGCAGCTTATCCGGTGCCTACAATGAGCAGTTCTTC. Translating gives CASSLSGAYNEQFF. This sequence joins TRBV11-2 and TRBJ2-1; D is undetermined. Trimming took 2 bases from V and 2 from J, leaving 7 bases between them. The CDR3 consists of 14 residues. The V gene's germline CDR1 is SGHAT and CDR2 FQNNGV.

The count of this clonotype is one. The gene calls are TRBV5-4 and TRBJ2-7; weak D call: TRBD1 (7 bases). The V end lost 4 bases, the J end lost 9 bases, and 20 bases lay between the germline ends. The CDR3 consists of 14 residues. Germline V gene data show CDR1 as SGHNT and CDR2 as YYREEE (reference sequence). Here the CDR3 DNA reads TGTGCCAGCAGCCCAGACAGGGAGGTGAGGGGGCAGTACTTC. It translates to CASSPDREVRGQYF.

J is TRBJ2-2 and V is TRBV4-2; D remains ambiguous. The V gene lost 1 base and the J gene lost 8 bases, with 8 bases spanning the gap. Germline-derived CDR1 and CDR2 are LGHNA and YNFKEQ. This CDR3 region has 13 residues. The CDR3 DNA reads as TGTGCCAGCAGCCAAGCTCAGACAGGGGAGCTGTTTTTT. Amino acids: CASSQAQTGELFF.

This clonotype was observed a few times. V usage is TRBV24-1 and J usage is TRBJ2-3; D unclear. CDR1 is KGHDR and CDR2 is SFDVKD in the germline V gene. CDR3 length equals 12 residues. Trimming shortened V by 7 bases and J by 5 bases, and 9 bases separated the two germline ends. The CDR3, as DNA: TGTGCCACCAGGGACCCCGAAGATACGCAGTATTTT. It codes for CATRDPEDTQYF.